This T cell receptor (beta chain) was profiled in a study of cytomegalovirus exposure and HLA in healthy donors. PCR amplification relied on 60 Vbeta primers (plus 13 Jbeta primers). Assay: immunoSEQ multiplex PCR; the TCRdb copy retains only in-frame clones and omits some. The sample shows more than 80,000 clones, over 60% of them seen only once. V was trimmed by 2 bases and J by 4 bases, leaving 15 bases between them. This CDR3 has 16 amino acids. Looked up from germline, CDR1 is MNHNY and CDR2 is SVGAGI (reference sequence). The sample consisted of PBMCs. This TCR was sampled from a woman aged 50 to 60 in good health and CMV-seropositive. The V gene is TRBV6-6, the J gene TRBJ2-4, with D possibly TRBD2 on 5 matching bases. The CDR3 here is CASSYGSRAPKNIQYF. CDR3 bases: TGTGCCAGCAGTTACGGTTCGCGGGCCCCTAAAAACATTCAGTACTTC.